The source of this T cell receptor beta chain is a study of T-cell memory formation after mild COVID-19. General study results and limits: Contracting CD8+ clones were enriched in EMRA, CD4+ mainly in CM and EM.

TCRdb ran MiXCR on the 5' RACE reads and lists one entry per CDR3 protein. This sample has about 150,000 distinct CDR3 sequences, with roughly 31% found just once. Details on this clonotype: Its antigen is not identified.

The germline V gene has CDR1 MGHDK and CDR2 SYGVNS. V trimming: 11 bases; J trimming: 3 bases; junction bases outside the gene matches: 10. This CDR3 has 14 residues. The specimen sequenced was PBMCs or a T cell subset sorted from them (not recorded which). J is TRBJ1-3 and V is TRBV25-1; TRBD1 aligns across 7 bases. The receptor's source is an adult woman who had mild COVID-19 (a few samples of this study predate the infection). Cell type and time point are not known. CDR3 sequence (DNA): TGTGCCGTAGAAAGACAGGGATTTGGAAACACCATATATTTT. It specifies CAVERQGFGNTIYF. Supplemented by reference TRBV25-1 and TRBJ1-3, the full variable domain reads EADIYQTPRYLVIGTGKKITLECSQTMGHDKMYWYQQDPGMELHLIHYSYGVNSTEKGDLSSESTVSRIRTEHFPLTLESARPSHTSQYLCAVERQGFGNTIYFGEGSWLTVV.